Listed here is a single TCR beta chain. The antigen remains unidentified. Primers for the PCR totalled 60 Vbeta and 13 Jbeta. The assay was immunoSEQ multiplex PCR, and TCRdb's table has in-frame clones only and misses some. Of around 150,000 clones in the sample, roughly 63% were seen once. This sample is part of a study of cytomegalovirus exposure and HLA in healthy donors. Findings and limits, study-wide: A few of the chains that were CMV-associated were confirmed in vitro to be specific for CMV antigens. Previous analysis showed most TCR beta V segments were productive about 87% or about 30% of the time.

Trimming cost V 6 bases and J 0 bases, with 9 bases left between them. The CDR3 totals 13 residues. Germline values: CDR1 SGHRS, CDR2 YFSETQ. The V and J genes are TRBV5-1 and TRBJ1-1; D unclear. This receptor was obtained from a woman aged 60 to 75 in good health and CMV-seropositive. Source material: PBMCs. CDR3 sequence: CASTEFMNTEAFF. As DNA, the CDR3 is TGCGCCAGCACAGAATTTATGAACACTGAAGCTTTCTTT.